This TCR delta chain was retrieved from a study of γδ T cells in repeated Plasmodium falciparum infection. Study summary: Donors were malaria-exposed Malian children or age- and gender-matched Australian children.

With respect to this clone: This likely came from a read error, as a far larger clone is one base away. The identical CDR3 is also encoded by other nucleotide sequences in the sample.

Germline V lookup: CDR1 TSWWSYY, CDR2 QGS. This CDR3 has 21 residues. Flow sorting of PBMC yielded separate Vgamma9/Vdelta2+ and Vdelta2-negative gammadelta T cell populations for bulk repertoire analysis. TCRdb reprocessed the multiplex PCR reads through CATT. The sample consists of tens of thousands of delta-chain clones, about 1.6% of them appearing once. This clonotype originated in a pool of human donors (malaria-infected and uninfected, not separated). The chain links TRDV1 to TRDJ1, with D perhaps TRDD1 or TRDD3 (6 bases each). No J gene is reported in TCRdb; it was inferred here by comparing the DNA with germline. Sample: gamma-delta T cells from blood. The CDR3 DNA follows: TGCGCTCTTGGGTCCCCTCCAGGGAAATACGGTTCTGGGGCCGACACCGATAAACTCATCTTT. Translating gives CALGSPPGKYGSGADTDKLIF.